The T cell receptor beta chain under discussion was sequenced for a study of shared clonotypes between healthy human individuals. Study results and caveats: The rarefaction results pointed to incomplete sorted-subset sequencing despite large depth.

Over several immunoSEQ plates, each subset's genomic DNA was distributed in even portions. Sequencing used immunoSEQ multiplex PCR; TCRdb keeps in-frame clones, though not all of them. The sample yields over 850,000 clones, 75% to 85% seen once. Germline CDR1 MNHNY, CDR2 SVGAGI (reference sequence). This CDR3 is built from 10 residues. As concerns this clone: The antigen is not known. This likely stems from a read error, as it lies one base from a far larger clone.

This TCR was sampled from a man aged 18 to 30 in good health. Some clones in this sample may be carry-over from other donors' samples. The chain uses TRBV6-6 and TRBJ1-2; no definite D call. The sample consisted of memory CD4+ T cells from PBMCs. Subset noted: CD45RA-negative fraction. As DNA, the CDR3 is TGTGCCAGCAGCTACCGACCCCAAAGCTTC. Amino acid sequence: CASSYRPQSF.